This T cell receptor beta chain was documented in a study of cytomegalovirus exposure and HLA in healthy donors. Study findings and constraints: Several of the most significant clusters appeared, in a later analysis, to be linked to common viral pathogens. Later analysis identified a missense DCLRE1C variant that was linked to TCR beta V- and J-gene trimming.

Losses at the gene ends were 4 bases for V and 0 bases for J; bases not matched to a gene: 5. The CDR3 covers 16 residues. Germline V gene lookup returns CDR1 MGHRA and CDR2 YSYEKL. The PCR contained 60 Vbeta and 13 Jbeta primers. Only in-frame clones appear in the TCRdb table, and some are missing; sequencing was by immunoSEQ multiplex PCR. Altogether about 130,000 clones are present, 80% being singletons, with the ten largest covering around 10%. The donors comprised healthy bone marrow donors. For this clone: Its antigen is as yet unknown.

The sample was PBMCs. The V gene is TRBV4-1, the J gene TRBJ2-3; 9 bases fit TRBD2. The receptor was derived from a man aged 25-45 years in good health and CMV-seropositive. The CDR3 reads CASSPPSGASTDTQYF. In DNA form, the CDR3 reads TGCGCCAGCAGCCCACCTAGCGGGGCCAGCACAGATACGCAGTATTTT.